One and the same sample provided the 20 T cell receptor beta chains below, sequenced in a study of blood T cell repertoires in COVID-19. Only in-frame clones appear in the TCRdb table, and some are missing; sequencing was by immunoSEQ multiplex PCR. The sample consists of 170,000 or so clones, around nine tenths of them appearing once. Sequencing used peripheral blood. The receptors were sampled from a man aged 45 to 65 with acute or convalescent COVID-19.

The chain couples TRBV5-5 to TRBJ1-3; D is unresolved. Trimming pared 4 bases from V and 0 bases from J, leaving 8 bases between. The germline gives CDR1 SGHKS, CDR2 YYEKEE (reference sequence). CDR3 length: 14 amino acids. The CDR3 reads CASSRDLSGNTIYF. Here the CDR3 DNA reads TGTGCCAGCAGCCGGGATCTCTCTGGAAACACCATATATTTT. The full variable domain, completed using reference TRBV5-5 and TRBJ1-3, is DAGVTQSPTHLIKTRGQQVTLRCSPISGHKSVSWYQQVLGQGPQFIFQYYEKEERGRGNFPDRFSARQFPNYSSELNVNALLLGDSALYLCASSRDLSGNTIYFGEGSWLTVV.

This chain connects TRBV19 to TRBJ1-5, with 9 bases fitting TRBD1. The CDR3 has 17 residues. CDR1 is LNHDA and CDR2 is SQIVND in the germline V gene (reference sequence). The V and J ends lost 3 bases and 2 bases, in that order; junction bases with no gene match: 8. The CDR3 loop is CASSIRQGVFGNQPQHF. The CDR3 DNA follows: TGTGCCAGTAGTATCCGACAGGGGGTTTTTGGCAATCAGCCCCAGCATTTT.

The chain's CDR3 is CASSLVGGTSQPQHF. In DNA form, the CDR3 reads TGTGCCAGCAGCTTAGTGGGGGGTACGAGTCAGCCCCAGCATTTT. The gene calls are TRBV7-2 and TRBJ1-5; D perhaps matches TRBD1 (5 bases). Trimming removed 1 base from V and 6 bases from J, with 13 bases in between. The CDR3 has 15 amino acids. Germline V CDR1 and CDR2: SGHTA, FQGNSA.

This clone was recorded once. DNA for the CDR3: TGTGCCAGCAGTTACTCCGTCCAGAAAGATACGCAGTATTTT. It translates to CASSYSVQKDTQYF. The rearrangement joins TRBV6-5 to TRBJ2-3, with no clear D. V lost 0 bases and J lost 5, with 9 bases in between. The CDR3 totals 14 residues. CDR1 and CDR2 from the germline V gene are MNHEY and SVGAGI.

This rearrangement joins TRBV7-9 to TRBJ2-7; D is undetermined. The germline CDR1 and CDR2 sequences are SEHNR and FQNEAQ (reference sequence). The CDR3 extends over 12 amino acids. Trimming removed 5 bases at V and 3 bases at J, with 8 bases between. As DNA, the CDR3 is TGTGCCAGCAGCCAAAATTTCTACGAGCAGTACTTC. This codes for CASSQNFYEQYF. Based on the CDR3 plus reference TRBV7-9 and TRBJ2-7, the full variable domain is DTGVSQNPRHKITKRGQNVTFRCDPISEHNRLYWYRQTLGQGPEFLTYFQNEAQLEKSRLLSDRFSAERPKGSFSTLEIQRTEQGDSAMYLCASSQNFYEQYFGPGTRLTVT.

The CDR3 region is CASSRGTSRYNEQFF. The CDR3, as DNA: TGTGCCAGTAGCCGGGGGACTAGCAGATACAATGAGCAGTTCTTC. J is TRBJ2-1 and V is TRBV19; TRBD2 agrees at 9 bases. Germline CDR1 and CDR2: LNHDA and SQIVND (reference sequence). The trim removed 6 bases at V and 4 bases at J, leaving 7 bases unmatched. The CDR3 is 15 residues long. The full variable domain, its missing parts supplied by reference TRBV19 and TRBJ2-1, is DGGITQSPKYLFRKEGQNVTLSCEQNLNHDAMYWYRQDPGQGLRLIYYSQIVNDFQKGDIAEGYSVSREKKESFPLTVTSAQKNPTAFYLCASSRGTSRYNEQFFGPGTRLTVL.

This clone has a handful of counts. The chain has TRBV7-9 and TRBJ2-7; D might be TRBD1 (6 bases). The CDR3 sequence is 15 residues long. V was pared by 5 bases and J by 2 bases, with 16 bases between. The V gene's germline CDR1 is SEHNR and CDR2 FQNEAQ (reference sequence). For the CDR3, the DNA is TGTGCCAGCAGCGAGGGGGACCTCAGACCCTACGAGCAGTACTTC. It is translated as CASSEGDLRPYEQYF.

The chain is built from TRBV5-1 and TRBJ2-7; 12 bases are shared with TRBD1. This CDR3 contains 15 residues. With V trimmed by 3 bases and J by 7 bases, 8 bases remained unmatched. Per germline, CDR1 SGHRS and CDR2 YFSETQ. As DNA, the CDR3 is TGCGCCAGCAGCTGGGGGACAGGGGGCACGAGGGAGCAGTACGTC. Residues: CASSWGTGGTREQYV.

The V gene is TRBV5-1, the J gene TRBJ2-3; 8 positions agree with TRBD2. Germline-derived CDR1 and CDR2 are SGHRS and YFSETQ. V was clipped by 1 base and J by 4 bases; unmatched bases: 8. CDR3 length: 16 amino acids. The DNA for the CDR3 is TGCGCCAGCAGCTTGTGGCACCGGGGGGGCCCAGATACGCAGTATTTT. Amino acid sequence: CASSLWHRGGPDTQYF.

The chain recombines TRBV30 with TRBJ2-1, with D possibly matching TRBD2 (5 bases). CDR3 length equals 13 residues. The V end lost 1 base, the J end lost 1 base, and 5 bases lay between the germline ends. Germline CDR1 GTSNPN, CDR2 SVGIG (reference sequence). The CDR3 region is CAWSGLSYNEQFF. CDR3 DNA: TGTGCCTGGAGTGGACTATCCTACAATGAGCAGTTCTTC.

The chain couples TRBV13 to TRBJ1-3; D gene unclear. CDR1 is PRHDT and CDR2 is FYEKMQ in the germline V gene (reference sequence). Deletions cut 5 bases from V and 7 bases from J, with 24 bases between. The CDR3 is made up of 17 amino acids. DNA of the CDR3: TGTGCCAGCAGCCCCCCCGAATGGTCCGGGTTTCGGAACACCATATATTTT. Its translation is CASSPPEWSGFRNTIYF.

This chain uses TRBV10-1 with TRBJ2-6; D not certain. The V end was cut by 6 bases, the J end by 0 bases, with 6 bases between. Germline V CDR1 and CDR2: WNHNN, SYGVQD (reference sequence). The CDR3 is made up of 14 amino acids. CDR3 residues: CASRPGSGANVLTF. CDR3 DNA: TGCGCCAGCAGGCCAGGCTCTGGGGCCAACGTCCTGACTTTC.

This chain uses TRBV11-2 with TRBJ1-4, with unresolved D. V was pared by 2 bases and J by 4 bases, with 20 bases between. CDR1 and CDR2 (germline): SGHAT, FQNNGV. This CDR3 region has 18 residues. The CDR3 reads CASSLTGQFSGLNEKLFF. CDR3 in DNA: TGTGCCAGCAGCTTAACGGGCCAATTTTCAGGACTTAATGAAAAACTGTTTTTT.

The chain couples TRBV13 to TRBJ2-5; D unresolved. The germline V and J ends were trimmed by 6 bases and 5 bases, with 10 bases remaining between them. In germline, CDR1 is PRHDT, CDR2 FYEKMQ (reference sequence). This CDR3 contains 12 residues. The CDR3 DNA sequence: TGTGCCAGCAGTGCACCCCGGGAGACCCAGTACTTC. Residues: CASSAPRETQYF. Variable domain in full (rest from reference TRBV13 and TRBJ2-5): AAGVIQSPRHLIKEKRETATLKCYPIPRHDTVYWYQQGPGQDPQFLISFYEKMQSDKGSIPDRFSAQQFSDYHSELNMSSLELGDSALYFCASSAPRETQYFGPGTRLLVL.

V and J are TRBV5-1 and TRBJ2-1, with 11 bases that match TRBD2. The CDR3 runs 16 residues. CDR1 is SGHRS and CDR2 is YFSETQ in the germline V gene. V shed 0 bases and J 5 bases; nucleotides not matched to a gene: 4. In DNA form, the CDR3 reads TGCGCCAGCAGCTTGGCTGGGACTAGCGGCCACAATGAGCAGTTCTTC. Translating gives CASSLAGTSGHNEQFF.

The genes are TRBV11-2 and TRBJ2-7; a weak D match, TRBD1 (6 bases). Germline V lookup: CDR1 SGHAT, CDR2 FQNNGV. The V gene lost 5 bases and the J gene lost 4 bases, with 9 bases spanning the gap. The CDR3 consists of 12 residues. Written as DNA, the CDR3 is TGTGCCAGCAGCATTCAGGGGTACGAGCAGTACTTC. Protein sequence: CASSIQGYEQYF.

The chain recombines TRBV9 with TRBJ2-1, with TRBD1 as a possible D gene (7 bases). Germline assignment: CDR1 SGDLS and CDR2 YYNGEE. The V and J ends lost 0 bases and 4 bases respectively, with 11 bases between them. The length of the CDR3 is 15 residues. CDR3 sequence: CASSVAPGGYNEQFF. CDR3 DNA: TGTGCCAGCAGCGTAGCGCCAGGGGGGTACAATGAGCAGTTCTTC.

The chain carries TRBV12-3 or TRBV12-4 and TRBJ2-1; maybe TRBD1 (6 bases). V was cut by 6 bases and J by 12 bases, with 12 bases left in between. The CDR3 contains 11 residues. The CDR3 is CASRLQGGQFF. In DNA form, the CDR3 reads TGTGCCAGCAGGCTACAGGGTGGGCAGTTCTTC.

V gene TRBV2 combines with J gene TRBJ2-1; 8 bases match TRBD2. The CDR3 has 14 residues. Trimming at V came to 11 bases and at J to 2 bases, leaving 8 bases not matched to a gene. Germline V lookup: CDR1 SNHLY, CDR2 FYNNEI. Here the CDR3 reads CALGSGSTYNEQFF. The CDR3 region has the DNA TGTGCCCTAGGAAGCGGGAGCACCTACAATGAGCAGTTCTTC. The full variable domain, in which reference TRBV2 and TRBJ2-1 provide the parts outside the CDR3, is EPEVTQTPSHQVTQMGQEVILRCVPISNHLYFYWYRQILGQKVEFLVSFYNNEISEKSEIFDDQFSVERPDGSNFTLKIRSTKLEDSAMYFCALGSGSTYNEQFFGPGTRLTVL.

The V call is TRBV6-6, the J call TRBJ2-2; unclear D gene. The germline CDR1 and CDR2 sequences are MNHNY and SVGAGI (reference sequence). Trimming cost V 4 bases and J 11 bases, with 14 bases left between them. The CDR3 runs to 13 residues. The CDR3 DNA reads as TGTGCCAGCAGTTCCACCCAGGCTGTCGAGCTGTTTTTT. Amino acid sequence: CASSSTQAVELFF.